The source of this TCR beta chain is a study of blood T cell repertoires in COVID-19. At the level of the study: From the United States, Italy and Spain came samples of acute and convalescent COVID-19. Sample material is recorded as cDNA or gDNA derived from T cells, B-cell-depleted T cells, or PBMCs.

This CDR3 has 15 amino acids. Germline V gene sequence: CDR1 LGHNA, CDR2 YSLEER. The ends were cut back, 0 bases at V and 7 bases at J, with 15 bases in the middle. Study processing details: The assay estimated nucleated cells by amplifying reference gene primers. Some clones are missing from TCRdb's copy, which holds only in-frame ones; the method was immunoSEQ multiplex PCR. V and J calls and clone size are copied from that table; D and trimming were computed from the DNA. The sample carries 300,000 to 400,000 clones, around 91% recorded once. The chain carries TRBV4-3 and TRBJ1-2; D call uncertain. This receptor was taken from a young woman who had recovered from COVID-19. The sequenced sample consisted of peripheral blood. DNA for the CDR3: TGCGCCAGCAGCCAAGATTCGCGGGGTTCCCCTGGCTACACCTTC. It encodes CASSQDSRGSPGYTF.